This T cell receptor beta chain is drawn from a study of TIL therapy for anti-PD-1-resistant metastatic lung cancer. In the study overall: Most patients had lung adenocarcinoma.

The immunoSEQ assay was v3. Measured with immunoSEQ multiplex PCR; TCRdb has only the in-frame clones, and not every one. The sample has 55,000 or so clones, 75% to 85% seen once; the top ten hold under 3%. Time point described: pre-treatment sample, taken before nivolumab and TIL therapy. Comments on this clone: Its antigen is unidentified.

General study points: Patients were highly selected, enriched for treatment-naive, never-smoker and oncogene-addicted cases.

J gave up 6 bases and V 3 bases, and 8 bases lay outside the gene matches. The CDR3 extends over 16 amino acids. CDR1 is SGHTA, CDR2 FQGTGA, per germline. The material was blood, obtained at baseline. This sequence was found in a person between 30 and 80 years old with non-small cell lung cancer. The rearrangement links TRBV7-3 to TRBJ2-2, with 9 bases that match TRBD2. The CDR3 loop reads CASSFVAGEGSGELFF. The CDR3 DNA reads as TGTGCCAGCAGCTTCGTAGCGGGAGAAGGGTCCGGGGAGCTGTTTTTT.